This TCR beta chain was sequenced during a study of breast tumors, draining lymph nodes, adjacent tissues. For this clonotype: Its antigen is still unknown. This sequence may be a read error, since a much larger clone differs from it by one base.

From the multiplex PCR reads, TCRdb called clonotypes with MiXCR, one entry per CDR3 protein. The sample records 150,000 to 200,000 distinct CDR3 sequences, approximately 30% being singletons. Study observations and caveats: Data only fit, rather than demonstrated, lymph node origin of most tumor T cells.

The lymph nodes were axillary draining lymph nodes from breast cancer patients. The material sequenced was axillary lymph node tissue. The receptor's source is a female donor with breast cancer. Some clones in this sample may be carry-over from other donors' samples.

CDR3 nucleotide sequence: TGTGCCAGCAGACATCCGGGACGCGGAAACACCATATATTTT. As protein: CASRHPGRGNTIYF. The gene calls are TRBV6-2 or TRBV6-3 and TRBJ1-3; a possible D gene is TRBD1 (5 bases). The V end was cut by 6 bases, the J end by 4 bases, with 13 bases between. The CDR3 has 14 amino acids. CDR1 and CDR2 (germline): MNHEY, SVGEGT.